This T cell receptor beta chain was observed in a study of shared clonotypes between healthy human individuals. As to this clone: Its antigen is not known.

Under the authors' procedure: Without quality scores, immunoSEQ junctional reads could not be filtered like full-length reads. The data were produced by immunoSEQ multiplex PCR, yet TCRdb's version contains in-frame clones alone and is incomplete. That table supplies the V and J calls and clone size; D and trimming were determined from the DNA. The sample consists of 1.5 million to 2.5 million clones, about 95% of them appearing once. Regarding the study as a whole: Across a handful of donors, naive CD4 shared around 5.3%, naive CD8 under 4%, memory CD4 roughly 2.4%, memory CD8 0.4% to 0.5%.

Germline V lookup: CDR1 LNHDA, CDR2 SQIVND (reference sequence). J gave up 3 bases and V 0 bases, and 3 bases lay outside the gene matches. This CDR3 is built from 15 residues. Cells designated naive CD8 were CD45RO-negative and were positively selected for CCR7, with terminally differentiated effector memory CD45RA+ cells excluded. The chain joins TRBV19 to TRBJ2-5, with 8 bases identical to TRBD1. The sample comprised naive CD8+ T cells sorted from blood. This receptor was identified in a man younger than 35 in good health. As DNA, the CDR3 is TGTGCCAGTAGTATAGATCCGACAGGGGAAGAGACCCAGTACTTC. This codes for CASSIDPTGEETQYF.